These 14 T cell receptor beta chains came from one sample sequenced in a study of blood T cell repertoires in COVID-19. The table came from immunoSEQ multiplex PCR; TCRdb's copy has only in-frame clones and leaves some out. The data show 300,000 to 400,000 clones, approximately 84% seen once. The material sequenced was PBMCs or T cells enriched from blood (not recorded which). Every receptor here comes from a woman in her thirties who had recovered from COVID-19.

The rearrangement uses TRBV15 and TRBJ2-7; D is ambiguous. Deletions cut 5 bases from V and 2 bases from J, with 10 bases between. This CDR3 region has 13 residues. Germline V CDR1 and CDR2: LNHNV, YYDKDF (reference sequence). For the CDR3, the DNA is TGTGCCACCAGCGTCGACACCACCTACGAGCAGTACTTC. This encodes CATSVDTTYEQYF.

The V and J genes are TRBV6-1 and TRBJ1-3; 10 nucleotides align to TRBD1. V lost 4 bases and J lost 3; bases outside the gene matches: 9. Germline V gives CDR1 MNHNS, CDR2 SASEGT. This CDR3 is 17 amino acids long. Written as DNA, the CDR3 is TGTGCCAGCAGTGTGCGGGACAGGGGTATTGTTGGAAACACCATATATTTT. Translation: CASSVRDRGIVGNTIYF.

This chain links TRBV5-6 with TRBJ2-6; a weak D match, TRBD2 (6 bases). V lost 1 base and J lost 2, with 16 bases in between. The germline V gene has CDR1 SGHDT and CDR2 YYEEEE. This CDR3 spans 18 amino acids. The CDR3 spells CASSLPGLEGTGANVLTF. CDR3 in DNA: TGTGCCAGCAGCTTGCCAGGGCTGGAGGGAACTGGGGCCAACGTCCTGACTTTC.

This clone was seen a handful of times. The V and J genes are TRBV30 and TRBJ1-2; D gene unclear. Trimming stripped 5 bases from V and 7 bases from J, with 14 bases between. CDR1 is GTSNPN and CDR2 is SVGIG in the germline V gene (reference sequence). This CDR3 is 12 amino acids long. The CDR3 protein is CAWSRGSPGYTF. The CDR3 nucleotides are TGTGCCTGGTCACGGGGTTCCCCTGGCTACACCTTC.

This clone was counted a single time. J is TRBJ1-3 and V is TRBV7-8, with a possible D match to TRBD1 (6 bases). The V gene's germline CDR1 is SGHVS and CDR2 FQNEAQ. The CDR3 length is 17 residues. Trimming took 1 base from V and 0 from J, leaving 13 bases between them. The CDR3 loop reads CASSLVGHISSGNTIYF. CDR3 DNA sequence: TGTGCCAGCAGCTTAGTGGGACACATTTCCTCTGGAAACACCATATATTTT.

CDR3 sequence (DNA): TGTGCCAGCAGCTTAAACCGGGACAGGGGAAACATTCAGTACTTC. Residues: CASSLNRDRGNIQYF. The V call is TRBV7-8, the J call TRBJ2-4; 10 bases are shared with TRBD1. The V and J ends lost 2 bases and 6 bases, in that order; junction bases with no gene match: 4. Germline V gene sequence: CDR1 SGHVS, CDR2 FQNEAQ. The CDR3 has 15 residues.

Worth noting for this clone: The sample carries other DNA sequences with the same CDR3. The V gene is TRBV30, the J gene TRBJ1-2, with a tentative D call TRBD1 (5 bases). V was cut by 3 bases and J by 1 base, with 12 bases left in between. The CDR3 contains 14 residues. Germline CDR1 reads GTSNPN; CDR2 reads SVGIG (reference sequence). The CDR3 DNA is TGTGCCTGGAGGGTGCAGGGAGGTAACTATGGCTACACCTTC. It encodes CAWRVQGGNYGYTF.

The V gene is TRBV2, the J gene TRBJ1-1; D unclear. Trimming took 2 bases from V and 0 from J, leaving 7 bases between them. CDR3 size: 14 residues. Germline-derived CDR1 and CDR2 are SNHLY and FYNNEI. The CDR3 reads CASSERQVNTEAFF. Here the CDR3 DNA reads TGTGCCAGCAGTGAACGCCAGGTGAACACTGAAGCTTTCTTT.

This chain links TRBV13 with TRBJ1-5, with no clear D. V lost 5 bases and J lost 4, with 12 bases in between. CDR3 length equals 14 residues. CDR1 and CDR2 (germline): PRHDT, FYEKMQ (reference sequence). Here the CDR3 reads CASSPGYGNQPQHF. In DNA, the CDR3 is TGTGCCAGCAGCCCCGGATACGGGAATCAGCCCCAGCATTTT.

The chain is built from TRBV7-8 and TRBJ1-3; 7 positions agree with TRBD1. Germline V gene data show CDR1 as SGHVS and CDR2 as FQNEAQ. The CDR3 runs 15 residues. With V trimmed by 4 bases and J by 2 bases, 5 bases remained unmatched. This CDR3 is CASSSDRAAGNTIYF. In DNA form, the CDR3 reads TGTGCCAGCAGCTCCGACAGGGCGGCTGGAAACACCATATATTTT. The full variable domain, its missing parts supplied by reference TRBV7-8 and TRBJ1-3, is GAGVSQSPRYKVAKRGQDVALRCDPISGHVSLFWYQQALGQGPEFLTYFQNEAQLDKSGLPSDRFFAERPEGSVSTLKIQRTQQEDSAVYLCASSSDRAAGNTIYFGEGSWLTVV.

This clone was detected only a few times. The CDR3 region is CASSYAQGRGQPQHF. The DNA of the CDR3 is TGTGCCAGCAGTTACGCTCAGGGTAGGGGTCAGCCCCAGCATTTT. V gene TRBV6-2 or TRBV6-3 combines with J gene TRBJ1-5; perhaps TRBD1 as D (5 bases). Germline assignment: CDR1 MNHEY and CDR2 SVGEGT. This CDR3 is built from 15 residues. Trimming pared 2 bases from V and 6 bases from J, leaving 14 bases between.

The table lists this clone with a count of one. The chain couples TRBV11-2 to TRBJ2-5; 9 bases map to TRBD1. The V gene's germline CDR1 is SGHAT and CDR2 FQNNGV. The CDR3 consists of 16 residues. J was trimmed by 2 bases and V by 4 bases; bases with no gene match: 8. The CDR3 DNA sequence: TGTGCCAGCAGCTACTCATTGGACAGGGGACAAGAGACCCAGTACTTC. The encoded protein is CASSYSLDRGQETQYF.

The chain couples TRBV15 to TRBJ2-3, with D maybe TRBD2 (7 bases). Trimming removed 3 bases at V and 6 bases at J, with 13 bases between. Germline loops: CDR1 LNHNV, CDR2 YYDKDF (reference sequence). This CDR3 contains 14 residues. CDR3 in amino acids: CATSSEGGIDTQYF. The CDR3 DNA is TGTGCCACCAGCAGCGAGGGGGGGATCGATACGCAGTATTTT.

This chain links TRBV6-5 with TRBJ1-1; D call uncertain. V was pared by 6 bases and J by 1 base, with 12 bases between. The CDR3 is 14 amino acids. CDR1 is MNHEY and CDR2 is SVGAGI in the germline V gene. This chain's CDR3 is CASSPGRPNTEAFF. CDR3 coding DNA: TGTGCCAGCAGCCCCGGGAGGCCGAACACTGAAGCTTTCTTT.